This TCR beta chain was identified in a study of T-cell memory formation after mild COVID-19 (dated by TCRdb to about 2021). The study in broad terms: TCR sequence clusters from the two donors were largely donor specific. Longitudinal TCRalpha and TCRbeta repertoire sequencing tracked T-cell clones expanding and contracting after mild COVID-19 in a couple of donors. Two young, previously healthy adult volunteers, one female and one male, were included in the cohort. Points the paper makes about the study in general: SARS-CoV-2 specificity of the second-wave clones peaking on day 37 was not confirmed. Contracting CD4+ clones appeared mostly in the CM and EM memory subsets, whereas CD8+ clones were enriched in EMRA. Clones contracting from day 15 to 85 had balanced CD4/CD8 phenotypes, while a second wave expanding from day 15 to 37 was biased towards CD4+. The study covered only a couple of mild cases, and larger cohorts including severe cases with pre-infection samples were considered necessary. The detection of some responding clones in pre-infection memory suggests that pre-existing cross-reactive memory T cells joined the SARS-CoV-2 response.

The sequencer was an Illumina NovaSeq 6000. Using 5'RACE with constant-segment primers, TCRalpha and TCRbeta cDNA libraries were constructed, with sample barcodes and unique molecular identifiers added in the process. RNA was extracted from every sample with Trizol reagent. Libraries were amplified in two PCR steps, with a second sample barcode and Illumina TruSeq adapters added in the second step. Sequencing of libraries was performed on an Illumina NovaSeq with 2 x 150 bp paired-end reads. Per the source publication's procedure: Demultiplexing of reads and collapsing into UMI-guided consensus sequences were performed with migec v1.2.7. Using mixcr v2.1.11, UMI consensuses were aligned to TRA and TRB V and J templates and then assembled into clonotypes. A clonotype was counted as expanded or contracted only if both edgeR and NoisET called the change significant, with noise models trained on biological replicates. For edgeR calls, the thresholds were a false discovery rate-adjusted p below 0.01 and a log2 fold-change of 1. As an exploratory analysis of dynamics, max-normalized trajectories of the 1000 most abundant clonotypes were examined by PCA with hierarchical clustering. Separately sequenced CD4+ and CD8+ repertoires were used to assign the CD4 or CD8 phenotype of responding clones. TCRdb reworked the public reads: Q25 trimming with fastp, MiXCR clone assembly, productive beta chains retained. Every entry covers one CDR3 protein and lists the most common genes and DNA from its rows. TCRdb assigned the V and J calls; the authors' analysis was not used. The sample includes about 350,000 distinct CDR3 sequences, with about 13% observed a single time. Roughly 20% of the sample is in the top ten clones.

PBMCs were isolated by Ficoll-Paque density gradient centrifugation. Reading the germline V gene gives CDR1 MGHRA and CDR2 YSYEKL. V and J lose 0 bases and 7 bases, and a span of 7 bases separates them. From its cysteine to its phenylalanine, the CDR3 spans 13 amino acids. Just the 39-base CDR3 DNA is kept, in frame starting at base 1. This clonotype was found many times. Its recognized antigen is unknown. No much larger clone exists at a distance of one base, and base qualities are not known. The TCR originated in a young man who had mild COVID-19 (a few samples of this study predate the infection). The sample titles of this study are shuffled in the database, so cell type and time point are left out; the donor was told from shared clones. The chain was built from TRBV4-1 and TRBJ1-5, with the D gene uncertain. Sequencing was done on a sample of PBMCs or a T cell subset sorted from them (not recorded which). Here is the DNA: TGCGCCAGCAGCCAAGATTGGTCGCAGCCCCAGCATTTT. Its protein reads: CASSQDWSQPQHF.